This TCR beta chain appears in the sequencing data of a study of blood T cell repertoires in COVID-19. Study summary: T cells, B-cell-depleted T cells, or PBMCs provided the cDNA or gDNA that served as material.

The authors' processing: Amplification with reference gene primers provided the estimates of nucleated cell counts. Data came from immunoSEQ multiplex PCR; TCRdb stores just in-frame clones and leaves some out. V and J calls and clone size follow that table, whereas D and trimming were derived from the DNA. In the table there are around 78,000 clones, around 91% of which are singletons. V lost 5 bases, J lost 2 bases, and 10 bases lay in between. This CDR3 spans 13 amino acids. From germline, CDR1 is SQVTM and CDR2 ANQGSEA. Sequencing used peripheral blood. The receptor's source is a woman aged 50 to 60 in a cohort sampled during active COVID-19. V gene TRBV29-1 combines with J gene TRBJ2-1, with a possible D match to TRBD2 (5 bases). The DNA of the CDR3 is TGCAGCGTTCTGGACTCCCCCTACAATGAGCAGTTCTTC. This translates into CSVLDSPYNEQFF.